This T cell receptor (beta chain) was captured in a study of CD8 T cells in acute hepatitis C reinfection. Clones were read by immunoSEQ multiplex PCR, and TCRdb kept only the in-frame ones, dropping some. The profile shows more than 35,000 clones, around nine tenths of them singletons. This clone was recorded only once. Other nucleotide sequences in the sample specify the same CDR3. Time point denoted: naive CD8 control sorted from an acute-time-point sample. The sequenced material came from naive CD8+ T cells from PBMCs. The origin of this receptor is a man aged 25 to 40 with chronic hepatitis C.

This CDR3 is CAWSAGELFF. In DNA, the CDR3 is TGTGCCTGGTCGGCCGGGGAGCTGTTTTTT. This rearrangement joins TRBV30 to TRBJ2-2; D remains unclear. The germline gives CDR1 GTSNPN, CDR2 SVGIG (reference sequence). This CDR3 is built from 10 residues. V was clipped by 5 bases and J by 6 bases, with 4 bases between them.